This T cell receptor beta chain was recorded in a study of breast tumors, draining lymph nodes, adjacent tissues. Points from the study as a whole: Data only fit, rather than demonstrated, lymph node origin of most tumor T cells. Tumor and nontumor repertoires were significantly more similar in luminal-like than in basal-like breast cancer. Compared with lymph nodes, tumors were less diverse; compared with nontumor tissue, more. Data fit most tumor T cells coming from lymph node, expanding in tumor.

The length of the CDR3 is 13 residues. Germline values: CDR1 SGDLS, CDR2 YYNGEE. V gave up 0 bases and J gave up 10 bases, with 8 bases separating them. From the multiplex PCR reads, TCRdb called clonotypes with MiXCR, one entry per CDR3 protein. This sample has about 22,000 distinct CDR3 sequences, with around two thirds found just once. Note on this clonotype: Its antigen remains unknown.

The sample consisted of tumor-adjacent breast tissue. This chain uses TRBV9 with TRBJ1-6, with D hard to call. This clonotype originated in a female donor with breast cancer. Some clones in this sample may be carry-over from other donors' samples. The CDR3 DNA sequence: TGTGCCAGCAGCGTAGTAGAAGGGTCACCCCTCCACTTT. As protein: CASSVVEGSPLHF. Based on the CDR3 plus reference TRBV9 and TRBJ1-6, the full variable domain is DSGVTQTPKHLITATGQRVTLRCSPRSGDLSVYWYQQSLDQGLQFLIQYYNGEERAKGNILERFSAQQFPDLHSELNLSSLELGDSALYFCASSVVEGSPLHFGNGTRLTVT.